This TCR beta chain was recorded in a study of T cell responses to AZD1222 COVID-19 vaccine. The study, taken as a whole, reports: At baseline, seropositivity was found in only 5 to 7 AZD1222 recipients. Breadth and depth of Spike-specific TCRs rose after two AZD1222 doses. It should be noted that donors were predominantly white British and more often female, and clonal diversity was possibly underestimated.

Data came from immunoSEQ multiplex PCR; TCRdb stores just in-frame clones and leaves some out. The sample has approximately 150,000 clones; more than 85% are singletons. Note on this clone: Its antigen is not identified.

The TCR was taken from an adult in good health. The material was peripheral blood, obtained on day 0 of AZD1222 vaccination.

In nucleotides, the CDR3 is TGTGCCAGTAGTAGACAGGCCAATGAAGGGACTGAAGCTTTCTTT. Translating it yields CASSRQANEGTEAFF. The chain recombines TRBV19 with TRBJ1-1, with D possibly matching TRBD1 (6 bases). Germline V gene sequence: CDR1 LNHDA, CDR2 SQIVND (reference sequence). Trimming cost V 4 bases and J 5 bases, with 17 bases left between them. The CDR3 runs 15 residues.